This TCR beta chain came from a study of T cell responses to AZD1222 COVID-19 vaccine. Deletions cut 4 bases from V and 7 bases from J, with 9 bases between. Germline V lookup: CDR1 SGHTS, CDR2 YDEGEE. The CDR3 length is 12 residues. Study observations and caveats: The study sampled repertoires only after the peak T cell response. Donors were largely white British and mainly female; clonal diversity was possibly underestimated.

As to this clone: The antigen remains undetermined.

Using immunoSEQ multiplex PCR, the repertoire was profiled, and TCRdb retains in-frame clones only, with some absent. The table lists 100,000 or so clones, around 87% of them singletons. The chain combines TRBV5-8 with TRBJ1-5; TRBD1 is a possible D gene (5 bases). This specimen was peripheral blood, taken on day 0 of MenACWY control vaccination. This clonotype originated in an adult in good health. The CDR3 protein is CASSPRQQPQHF. CDR3 bases: TGTGCCAGCAGCCCTCGACAGCAGCCCCAGCATTTT.